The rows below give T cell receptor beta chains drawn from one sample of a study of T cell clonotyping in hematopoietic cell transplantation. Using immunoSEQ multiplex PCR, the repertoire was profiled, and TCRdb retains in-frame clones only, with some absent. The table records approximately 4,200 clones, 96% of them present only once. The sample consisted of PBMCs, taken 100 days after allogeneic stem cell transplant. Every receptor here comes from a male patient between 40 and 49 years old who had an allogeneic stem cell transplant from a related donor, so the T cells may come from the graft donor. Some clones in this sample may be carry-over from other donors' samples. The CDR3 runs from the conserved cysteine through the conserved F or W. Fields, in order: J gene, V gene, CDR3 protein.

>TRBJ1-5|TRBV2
CASSSLGQFNQPQHF
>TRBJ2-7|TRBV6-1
CASTFELAGYEQYF
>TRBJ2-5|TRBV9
CASSGQPEEETQYF
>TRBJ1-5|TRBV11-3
CASSPGQHRPNQPQHF
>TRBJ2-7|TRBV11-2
CASSYTDTSYEQYF
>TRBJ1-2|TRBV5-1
CASSLSDSYGYTF
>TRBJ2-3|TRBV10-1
CASSQATSGISRTQYF
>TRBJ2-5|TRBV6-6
CASSYRSGGSRETQYF
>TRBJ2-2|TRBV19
CASAGGSGELFF
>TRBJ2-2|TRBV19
CASSIGQGRELFF
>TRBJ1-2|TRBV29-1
CSVAQGASYGYTF
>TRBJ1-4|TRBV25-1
CASSDSRGTNEKLFF
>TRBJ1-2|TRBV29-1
CSVGEGGYGYTF
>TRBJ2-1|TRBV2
CASSEDKSFGEQFF
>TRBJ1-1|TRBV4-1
CASSLWTGANTEAFF
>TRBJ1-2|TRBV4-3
CASSQPTNDSINYGYTF
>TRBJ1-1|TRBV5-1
CASSRTSQGRGTEAFF
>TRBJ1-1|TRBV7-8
CASSFDGLNTEAFF
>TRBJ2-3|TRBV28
CASSLPLDTQYF
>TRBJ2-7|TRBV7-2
CASSRDRGPYEQYF
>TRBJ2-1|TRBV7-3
CASSSLDGDSNEQFF
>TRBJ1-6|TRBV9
CASSVGESSYNSPLHF
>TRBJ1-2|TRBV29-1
CSAGPRTTNGYTF
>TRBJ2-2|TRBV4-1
CASSQVGQGSYTGELFF
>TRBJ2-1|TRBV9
CASSGPTGHYNEQFF
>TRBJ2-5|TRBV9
CASSARASGRLETQYF
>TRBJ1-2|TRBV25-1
CASSANPGLYGYTF
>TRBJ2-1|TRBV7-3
CASSRTSGPYNEQFF
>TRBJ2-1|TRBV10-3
CAIRAGTGDEQFF
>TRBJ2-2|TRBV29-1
CSVGSGELFF
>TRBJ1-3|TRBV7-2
CASSLDRVYVNTIYF
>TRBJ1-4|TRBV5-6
CASSFMYGRNEKLFF
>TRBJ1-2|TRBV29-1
CSVVGDSSYGYTF
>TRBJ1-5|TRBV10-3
CASNTGDSNQPQHF
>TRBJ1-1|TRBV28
CASSTSLFDRANTEAFF
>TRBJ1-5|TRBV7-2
CASSLGQWGNQPQHF